The T cell receptor beta chain described here comes from a study of shared clonotypes between healthy human individuals. Study-wide findings and caveats: Even with large depth, rarefaction showed that sorted-subset sequencing was incomplete.

Produced via immunoSEQ multiplex PCR; TCRdb's table is partial and in-frame only. The sample lists 2 million to 2.5 million clones, approximately 96% occurring once. About this clone itself: Its antigen is as yet unknown.

This TCR derives from a man between 18 and 35 years old in good health. Sequenced: naive CD4+ T cells sorted from blood. Subset: CD45RA+ positively selected.

In DNA form, the CDR3 reads TGTGCCAGCAGTGAAGTGGGGGATAGAGATGGCTACACCTTC. Protein sequence: CASSEVGDRDGYTF. The chain recombines TRBV2 with TRBJ1-2, with D possibly being TRBD1 (5 bases). V gave up 1 base and J gave up 6 bases, with 12 bases separating them. This CDR3 has 14 amino acids. CDR1 is SNHLY, CDR2 FYNNEI, per germline.